The sequence of this TCR beta chain was determined in a study of blood T cells in healthy people across ages. Study conclusions and caveats: Across the age range, TCR beta diversity per million T cells fell in a roughly linear way.

A second roughly 7 to 12 cycle PCR used barcoded and J-beta primers. TCRdb independently ran MiXCR on the 5' RACE reads; one entry per CDR3 protein. The sample consists of 600,000 to 650,000 distinct CDR3 sequences, under 65% of them appearing once. As to this clonotype: Its antigen is currently unknown.

This clonotype originated in a man in his 60s in good health. The specimen sequenced was blood.

Written as DNA, the CDR3 is TGTGCCAGCGGGGGAGGGGGCGACGGAACTGAAGCTTTCTTT. As protein: CASGGGGDGTEAFF. The J gene is TRBJ1-1, the V gene TRBV21-1; the D segment call TRBD1 is taken from the table without a DNA check. TRBV21-1 is designated a pseudogene. The length of the CDR3 is 14 residues.